The sequence of this TCR beta chain was determined in a study of blood T cell repertoires in COVID-19. Study background: From the United States, Italy and Spain came samples of acute and convalescent COVID-19. In each case, the material was cDNA or gDNA derived from T cells, B-cell-depleted T cells, or PBMCs.

Authors' data handling: Scientists estimated how many nucleated cells there were by amplifying reference gene primers. Here immunoSEQ multiplex PCR was the method, and the copy in TCRdb shows in-frame clones only, minus some. V and J calls and clone size follow that table, whereas D and trimming were derived from the DNA. The top ten clones hold nearly 3.5% of a sample with about 150,000 clones, 84% of them seen once. Residents of 24 US areas, aged roughly 18 to 90 years, made up the participants. V lost 1 base and J lost 1, with 7 bases in between. This CDR3 is 14 amino acids long. From germline, CDR1 is SGHTS and CDR2 YDEGEE.

The receptor was derived from a woman in her fifties or sixties with acute COVID-19. The sequencing sample was made of PBMCs or T cells enriched from blood (not recorded which). The chain employs TRBV5-8 and TRBJ2-3; D may be TRBD2 (5 bases). DNA of the CDR3: TGTGCCAGCAGCTTGCTAGCAGGCACAGATACGCAGTATTTT. This gives the protein CASSLLAGTDTQYF.